Below, 5 T cell receptor beta chains from the same sample are listed, as sequenced in a study of T-cell memory formation after mild COVID-19. TCRdb processed the 5' RACE reads anew with MiXCR; each CDR3 protein has one entry. The sample has about 350,000 distinct CDR3 sequences, around 15% seen once. Sequencing was carried out using PBMCs or a T cell subset sorted from them (not recorded which). The receptors were sampled from a man aged 18 to 29 who had mild COVID-19 (a few samples of this study predate the infection). Cell type and time point are not known.

This clonotype was seen a handful of times. The chain combines TRBV5-1 with TRBJ2-1; D possibly corresponds to TRBD2 (6 bases). The CDR3 contains 14 residues. V lost 5 bases, J lost 8 bases, and 17 bases lay in between. Germline CDR1 reads SGHRS; CDR2 reads YFSETQ. Here the CDR3 reads CASSSQHPGDEQFF. As DNA, the CDR3 is TGCGCCAGCAGTTCCCAGCACCCGGGAGATGAGCAGTTCTTC. Filled out from reference TRBV5-1 and TRBJ2-1, the complete variable domain reads KAGVTQTPRYLIKTRGQQVTLSCSPISGHRSVSWYQQTPGQGLQFLFEYFSETQRNKGNFPGRFSGRQFSNSRSEMNVSTLELGDSALYLCASSSQHPGDEQFFGPGTRLTVL.

The chain couples TRBV7-2 to TRBJ2-1; 13 bases match TRBD2. The V gene's germline CDR1 is SGHTA and CDR2 FQGNSA. V shed 5 bases and J 5 bases; nucleotides not matched to a gene: 6. The CDR3 extends over 16 amino acids. Written as DNA, the CDR3 is TGTGCCAGCAGCCCCAGACTAGCGGGGGGCCACAATGAGCAGTTCTTC. This sequence encodes CASSPRLAGGHNEQFF. Full variable domain (remainder filled in from reference TRBV7-2 and TRBJ2-1): GAGVSQSPSNKVTEKGKDVELRCDPISGHTALYWYRQSLGQGLEFLIYFQGNSAPDKSGLPSDRFSAERTGGSVSTLTIQRTQQEDSAVYLCASSPRLAGGHNEQFFGPGTRLTVL.

The rearrangement links TRBV20-1 to TRBJ2-5; 8 bases line up with TRBD2. Germline V gene sequence: CDR1 DFQATT, CDR2 SNEGSKA (reference sequence). V shed 3 bases and J 5 bases; nucleotides not matched to a gene: 5. This CDR3 contains 13 residues. CDR3 in DNA: TGCAGTGCTAGCGGGGGGGCTCGGGAGACCCAGTACTTC. Amino acid sequence: CSASGGARETQYF.

The chain joins TRBV4-3 to TRBJ2-7; 8 bases align to TRBD2. Losses at the gene ends were 2 bases for V and 3 bases for J; bases not matched to a gene: 3. Germline V gene lookup returns CDR1 LGHNA and CDR2 YSLEER. CDR3 length: 14 residues. The CDR3 DNA sequence: TGCGCCAGCAGCCAATCCGGGGGGGACTACGAGCAGTACTTC. This encodes CASSQSGGDYEQYF.

The chain joins TRBV2 to TRBJ2-7; D unclear. Trimming stripped 3 bases from V and 3 bases from J, with 3 bases between. The CDR3 length is 11 residues. The germline gives CDR1 SNHLY, CDR2 FYNNEI. CDR3 loop: CASSEGYEQYV. The CDR3 DNA reads as TGTGCCAGCAGTGAGGGCTACGAGCAGTACGTC.